A single sample gave rise to the 32 T cell receptor beta chains below, sequenced in a study of T cells in localized non-small cell lung cancer. Using immunoSEQ multiplex PCR, the repertoire was profiled, and TCRdb retains in-frame clones only, with some absent. Of around 25,000 clones in the sample, approximately 92% are singletons; the top ten hold roughly 15%. The sequenced sample was peripheral blood, obtained before any cancer treatment. The receptors come from a man aged 35 to 69 with stage III squamous cell lung carcinoma.

The rearrangement uses TRBV11-3 and TRBJ2-3; no firm D call. Germline CDR1 and CDR2: SGHNT and YENEEA. Trimming removed 5 bases at V and 3 bases at J, with 6 bases between. The CDR3 is 12 residues long. In DNA, the CDR3 is TGTGCCAGCAGCCCCGGAACAGATACGCAGTATTTT. It yields the protein CASSPGTDTQYF.

The V and J genes are TRBV7-9 and TRBJ2-7, with 7 bases aligning to TRBD2. Looked up from germline, CDR1 is SEHNR and CDR2 is FQNEAQ (reference sequence). The CDR3 consists of 14 residues. V gave up 3 bases and J gave up 2 bases; unmatched junction bases: 4. The CDR3 region has the DNA TGTGCCAGCAGCTTCTCGGGGGGAACCTACGAGCAGTACTTC. This translates into CASSFSGGTYEQYF.

V usage is TRBV6-5 and J usage is TRBJ1-2; the match to TRBD1 covers 10 bases. This CDR3 comprises 15 residues. The germline gives CDR1 MNHEY, CDR2 SVGAGI. The V gene end was trimmed by 5 bases and the J gene end by 8 bases; junction bases not matched to a gene: 11. The CDR3 here is CASSQRPGQGIGYTF. CDR3 nucleotides: TGTGCCAGCAGTCAGAGACCGGGACAGGGGATCGGCTACACCTTC.

The genes are TRBV11-3 and TRBJ2-3, with a possible D match to TRBD2 (5 bases). V gave up 5 bases and J gave up 3 bases, with 9 bases separating them. Germline V lookup: CDR1 SGHNT, CDR2 YENEEA. The CDR3 spans 13 residues. Here the CDR3 reads CASSRRGTDTQYF. DNA of the CDR3: TGTGCCAGCAGCCGCCGAGGGACAGATACGCAGTATTTT.

The chain uses TRBV9 and TRBJ2-5; D possibly uses TRBD1 or TRBD2 (5 bases each). V dropped 3 bases and J dropped 4 bases, with 13 bases sitting between them. From germline, CDR1 is SGDLS and CDR2 YYNGEE. The CDR3 consists of 14 residues. The chain's CDR3 is CASSAPGAGETQYF. The CDR3 nucleotides read TGTGCCAGCAGCGCCCCTGGGGCGGGAGAGACCCAGTACTTC.

V and J are TRBV9 and TRBJ2-5, with 13 nucleotides matching TRBD2. The CDR3 loop spans 18 amino acids. V shed 4 bases, J shed 2 bases, and the junction held 11 bases outside the gene matches. The germline V gene encodes CDR1 SGDLS and CDR2 YYNGEE. The CDR3 region has the DNA TGTGCCAGCAGCCCCGGGACTAGCGGGACCCTTTTTCAAGAGACCCAGTACTTC. Encoded protein: CASSPGTSGTLFQETQYF.

This chain connects TRBV9 to TRBJ2-1; 11 bases are a match to TRBD2. Germline V gives CDR1 SGDLS, CDR2 YYNGEE. The ends lost 0 bases at V and 10 bases at J; junction bases unmatched: 9. CDR3 length: 16 amino acids. The CDR3 here is CASSVGGLAVTSEQFF. The CDR3 DNA follows: TGTGCCAGCAGCGTAGGGGGACTAGCGGTCACGTCGGAGCAGTTCTTC.

This chain uses TRBV4-1 with TRBJ2-5, with D tentatively TRBD1 or TRBD2 (5 bases each). The V end was cut by 0 bases, the J end by 9 bases, with 11 bases between. This CDR3 has 13 residues. CDR1 and CDR2 from the germline V gene are MGHRA and YSYEKL. CDR3 coding DNA: TGCGCCAGCAGCCAAGAGGGGCCAGCGGCCCAGTACTTC. Amino acids: CASSQEGPAAQYF.

The chain carries TRBV19 and TRBJ2-2; D call uncertain. Deletions cut 2 bases from V and 7 bases from J, with 5 bases between. Germline CDR1 LNHDA, CDR2 SQIVND (reference sequence). The CDR3 runs 12 residues. CDR3 amino acids: CASSIRVGELFF. CDR3 bases: TGTGCCAGTAGTATAAGGGTCGGGGAGCTGTTTTTT.

The chain couples TRBV7-3 to TRBJ1-2, with D possibly TRBD1 on 5 matching bases. The V end lost 3 bases, the J end lost 7 bases, and 18 bases lay between the germline ends. Germline CDR1 and CDR2: SGHTA and FQGTGA. The CDR3 spans 15 residues. The CDR3 loop is CASSFGPGGDGGYTF. The CDR3 DNA sequence: TGTGCCAGCAGCTTTGGTCCGGGGGGTGATGGTGGCTACACCTTC.

In its sample, this clone was seen once. This rearrangement joins TRBV4-3 to TRBJ2-5; either TRBD1 or TRBD2 may supply D (7 bases each). Trimming removed 1 base at V and 2 bases at J, with 11 bases between. The V gene's germline CDR1 is LGHNA and CDR2 YSLEER. This CDR3 contains 15 residues. The CDR3 DNA reads as TGCGCCAGCAGCCAAGCAGGGGGGGGGCAAGAGACCCAGTACTTC. This sequence encodes CASSQAGGGQETQYF.

The chain has TRBV28 and TRBJ1-2, with a weak D call TRBD1 (5 bases). This CDR3 contains 13 residues. Deletions cut 6 bases from V and 5 bases from J, with 13 bases between. In germline, CDR1 is MDHEN, CDR2 SYDVKM. The chain's CDR3 is CASSWTSHYGYTF. CDR3 coding DNA: TGTGCCAGCAGCTGGACATCACATTATGGCTACACCTTC.

This chain uses TRBV6-5 with TRBJ2-3; 11 bases agree with TRBD2. V lost 5 bases to trimming and J lost 3 bases; unmatched junction nucleotides: 4. The CDR3 is made up of 15 amino acids. Germline CDR1 MNHEY, CDR2 SVGAGI. The CDR3 DNA sequence: TGTGCCAGCAGTATCGGGACTAGCGGAACAGATACGCAGTATTTT. It codes for CASSIGTSGTDTQYF.

The V and J genes are TRBV19 and TRBJ2-3; possibly TRBD1 for D (6 bases). CDR1 is LNHDA and CDR2 is SQIVND in the germline V gene (reference sequence). V was trimmed by 7 bases and J by 4 bases, leaving 15 bases between them. The CDR3 extends over 14 amino acids. The DNA for the CDR3 is TGTGCCAGTAAAATCAGGGGCCCCGCAGATACGCAGTATTTT. This codes for CASKIRGPADTQYF. Full variable domain (rest looked up from reference TRBV19 and TRBJ2-3): DGGITQSPKYLFRKEGQNVTLSCEQNLNHDAMYWYRQDPGQGLRLIYYSQIVNDFQKGDIAEGYSVSREKKESFPLTVTSAQKNPTAFYLCASKIRGPADTQYFGPGTRLTVL.

J is TRBJ2-7 and V is TRBV18; the D gene is possibly TRBD2 (5 bases). Between the trimmed V and J ends, which lost 0 bases and 7 bases, there was a span of 10 bases. Germline V gene data show CDR1 as KGHSH and CDR2 as LQKENI. The CDR3 is made up of 13 amino acids. The CDR3 loop is CASSPPTREEQYF. Here the CDR3 DNA reads TGTGCCAGCTCACCACCTACTCGGGAAGAGCAGTACTTC. The complete variable domain, with remaining parts taken from reference TRBV18 and TRBJ2-7, reads NAGVMQNPRHLVRRRGQEARLRCSPMKGHSHVYWYRQLPEEGLKFMVYLQKENIIDESGMPKERFSAEFPKEGPSILRIQQVVRGDSAAYFCASSPPTREEQYFGPGTRLTVT.

The CDR3: CASSPSGTTYEQYF. The CDR3, as DNA: TGTGCCAGCAGTCCAAGCGGGACGACCTACGAGCAGTACTTC. J is TRBJ2-7 and V is TRBV28; 7 positions match TRBD2. CDR3 length: 14 residues. The trim removed 5 bases at V and 2 bases at J, leaving 6 bases unmatched. Germline V CDR1 and CDR2: MDHEN, SYDVKM.

The chain combines TRBV7-2 with TRBJ2-5; D is unresolved. CDR1 and CDR2 (germline): SGHTA, FQGNSA. The CDR3 loop spans 11 amino acids. The germline V and J ends were trimmed by 5 bases and 2 bases, with 3 bases remaining between them. The CDR3 region is CASSRQETQYF. The CDR3 DNA reads as TGTGCCAGCAGCCGACAAGAGACCCAGTACTTC.

The chain employs TRBV19 and TRBJ1-2; D unresolved. The CDR3 has 12 residues. In germline, CDR1 is LNHDA, CDR2 SQIVND (reference sequence). V lost 8 bases and J 4 bases, leaving 11 bases between the germline ends. CDR3 coding DNA: TGTGCCAGTTACAGTGTAGGCTATGGCTACACCTTC. Its protein product is CASYSVGYGYTF.

This clone is categorized as medium-sized. CDR3 in amino acids: CASSPWTSGHEQYF. CDR3 coding DNA: TGTGCCAGCAGTCCCTGGACTAGCGGTCATGAGCAGTACTTC. The rearrangement links TRBV28 to TRBJ2-7, with 10 bases lining up with TRBD2. Germline CDR1 reads MDHEN; CDR2 reads SYDVKM. The V and J ends lost 5 bases and 7 bases, in that order; junction bases with no gene match: 8. CDR3 length: 14 residues.

The chain carries TRBV2 and TRBJ1-2; TRBD1 is a possible D gene (5 bases). The V end was cut by 6 bases, the J end by 5 bases, with 13 bases between. The CDR3 extends over 13 amino acids. Germline CDR1 and CDR2: SNHLY and FYNNEI. The DNA for the CDR3 is TGTGCCAGCAGCACAGGCAGGGCTTATGGCTACACCTTC. Protein sequence: CASSTGRAYGYTF. The full variable domain, rest sourced from reference TRBV2 and TRBJ1-2, is EPEVTQTPSHQVTQMGQEVILRCVPISNHLYFYWYRQILGQKVEFLVSFYNNEISEKSEIFDDQFSVERPDGSNFTLKIRSTKLEDSAMYFCASSTGRAYGYTFGSGTRLTVV.

V usage is TRBV20-1 and J usage is TRBJ2-5; D gene uncertain. CDR1 is DFQATT and CDR2 is SNEGSKA in the germline V gene (reference sequence). Trimming left V 7 bases short and J 5 bases short, with 8 bases between. The CDR3 runs to 10 residues. The CDR3 nucleotides read TGCAGTGGGGTTCGGGAGACCCAGTACTTC. It encodes CSGVRETQYF.

The rearrangement links TRBV28 to TRBJ2-7; 11 bases align to TRBD2. Germline CDR1 is MDHEN and CDR2 is SYDVKM. CDR3 length: 15 amino acids. Trimming at V came to 10 bases and at J to 4 bases, leaving 12 bases not matched to a gene. The chain's CDR3 is CAIHSSGRPEYEQYF. The CDR3 DNA is TGTGCCATCCACTCTAGCGGGAGGCCAGAGTACGAGCAGTACTTC.

As DNA, the CDR3 is TGTGCCAGCAGCACAACAATTCGGGGACTAGCGATGAATGAGCAGTTCTTC. As protein: CASSTTIRGLAMNEQFF. V is TRBV7-9 and J is TRBJ2-1; 10 positions match TRBD2. V was pared by 5 bases and J by 7 bases, with 14 bases of the junction left unmatched. Looked up from germline, CDR1 is SEHNR and CDR2 is FQNEAQ (reference sequence). This CDR3 comprises 17 residues.

The chain carries TRBV9 and TRBJ1-2, with D possibly matching TRBD1 (5 bases). The V gene lost 0 bases and the J gene lost 4 bases, with 13 bases spanning the gap. The CDR3 is 15 residues long. Looked up from germline, CDR1 is SGDLS and CDR2 is YYNGEE. CDR3 amino acids: CASSVGVEGSYGYTF. Here the CDR3 DNA reads TGTGCCAGCAGCGTAGGGGTTGAGGGGTCCTATGGCTACACCTTC.

V is TRBV2 and J is TRBJ1-5, with TRBD1 matching over 7 bases. Per germline, CDR1 SNHLY and CDR2 FYNNEI. This CDR3 is built from 19 residues. The V and J ends lost 2 bases and 2 bases, in that order; junction bases with no gene match: 15. The DNA for the CDR3 is TGTGCCAGCAGTGAAACGGGACAGTCTACTACCTTGTGCAATCAGCCCCAGCATTTT. As protein: CASSETGQSTTLCNQPQHF.

This chain uses TRBV5-6 with TRBJ2-5; no reliable D call. Germline CDR1 SGHDT, CDR2 YYEEEE. The CDR3 runs to 13 residues. V lost 2 bases and J lost 1, with 6 bases in between. The chain's CDR3 is CASSFALQETQYF. For the CDR3, the DNA is TGTGCCAGCAGCTTCGCCCTCCAAGAGACCCAGTACTTC.

The J gene is TRBJ2-3, the V gene TRBV6-5; no definite D call. The CDR3 is made up of 16 amino acids. Germline CDR1 and CDR2: MNHEY and SVGAGI. V was pared by 2 bases and J by 3 bases, with 15 bases between. The CDR3 sequence is CASSYQSAIGTDTQYF. The CDR3 DNA is TGTGCCAGCAGTTACCAAAGCGCAATAGGTACAGATACGCAGTATTTT.

This chain uses TRBV5-1 with TRBJ2-4, with D possibly TRBD2 on 5 matching bases. Looked up from germline, CDR1 is SGHRS and CDR2 is YFSETQ. The CDR3 extends over 15 amino acids. V dropped 0 bases and J dropped 8 bases, with 15 bases sitting between them. CDR3 DNA: TGCGCCAGCAGCTTGGGAGGCACGGCGAGGGACATTCAGTACTTC. It yields the protein CASSLGGTARDIQYF.

On this clone itself: This specimen includes other DNA sequences encoding the same CDR3. This chain links TRBV4-1 with TRBJ2-1, with TRBD2 matching over 10 bases. The germline V gene has CDR1 MGHRA and CDR2 YSYEKL. This CDR3 region has 19 residues. J was trimmed by 6 bases and V by 1 base; bases with no gene match: 15. CDR3 DNA sequence: TGCGCCAGCAGCCAAGGTCCTAGCGGGAGTGGTGGGGCAACCAATGAGCAGTTCTTC. It encodes CASSQGPSGSGGATNEQFF.

The chain recombines TRBV27 with TRBJ2-1; tentative D call: TRBD2 (7 bases). CDR3 length: 15 residues. From germline, CDR1 is MNHEY and CDR2 SMNVEV (reference sequence). Trimming took off 3 bases at V and 3 bases at J, with 12 bases between the two ends. Here the CDR3 reads CASSFEGGIYNEQFF. The CDR3 nucleotides read TGTGCCAGCAGTTTCGAGGGGGGGATCTACAATGAGCAGTTCTTC.

This clone was picked up one time. The V gene is TRBV9, the J gene TRBJ1-3; D ambiguous. In germline, CDR1 is SGDLS, CDR2 YYNGEE. Trimming cost V 4 bases and J 4 bases, with 12 bases left between them. The CDR3 contains 14 residues. The CDR3, as DNA: TGTGCCAGCAGCCCCGGCCGAGAAGGAAACACCATATATTTT. Protein product: CASSPGREGNTIYF.

This chain links TRBV27 with TRBJ2-2, with TRBD2 identical over 8 bases. Losses at the gene ends were 4 bases for V and 0 bases for J; bases not matched to a gene: 10. The CDR3 contains 18 residues. Looked up from germline, CDR1 is MNHEY and CDR2 is SMNVEV (reference sequence). This CDR3 reads CASSSTSDLLANTGELFF. The CDR3 DNA reads TGTGCCAGCAGTTCGACTAGCGATCTCCTCGCGAACACCGGGGAGCTGTTTTTT.